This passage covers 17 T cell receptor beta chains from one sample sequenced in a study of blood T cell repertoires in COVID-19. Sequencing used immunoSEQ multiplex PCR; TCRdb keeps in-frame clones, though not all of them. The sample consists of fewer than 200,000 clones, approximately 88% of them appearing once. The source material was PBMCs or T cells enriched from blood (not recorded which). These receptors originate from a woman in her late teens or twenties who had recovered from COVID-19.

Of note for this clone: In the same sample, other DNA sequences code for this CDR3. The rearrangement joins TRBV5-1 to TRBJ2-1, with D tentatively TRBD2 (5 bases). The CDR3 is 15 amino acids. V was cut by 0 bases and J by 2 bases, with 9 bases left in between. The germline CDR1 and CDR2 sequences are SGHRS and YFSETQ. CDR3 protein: CASSLAGVAYNEQFF. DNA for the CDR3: TGCGCCAGCAGCTTGGCCGGGGTGGCCTACAATGAGCAGTTCTTC. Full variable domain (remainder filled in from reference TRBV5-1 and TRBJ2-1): KAGVTQTPRYLIKTRGQQVTLSCSPISGHRSVSWYQQTPGQGLQFLFEYFSETQRNKGNFPGRFSGRQFSNSRSEMNVSTLELGDSALYLCASSLAGVAYNEQFFGPGTRLTVL.

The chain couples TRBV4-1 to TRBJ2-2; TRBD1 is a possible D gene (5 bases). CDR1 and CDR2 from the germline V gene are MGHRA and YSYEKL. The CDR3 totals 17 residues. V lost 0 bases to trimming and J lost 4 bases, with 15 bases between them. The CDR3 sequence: CASSQDQQGRGTGELFF. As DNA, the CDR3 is TGCGCCAGCAGCCAAGATCAGCAGGGTCGAGGCACCGGGGAGCTGTTTTTT.

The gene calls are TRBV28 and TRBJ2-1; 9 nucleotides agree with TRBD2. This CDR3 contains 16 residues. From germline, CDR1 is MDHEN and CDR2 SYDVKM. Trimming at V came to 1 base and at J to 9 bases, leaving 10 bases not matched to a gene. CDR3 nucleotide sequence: TGTGCCAGCAGTTTATCTGCGGGAGGGCCGTTGGGTGAGCAGTTCTTC. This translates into CASSLSAGGPLGEQFF.

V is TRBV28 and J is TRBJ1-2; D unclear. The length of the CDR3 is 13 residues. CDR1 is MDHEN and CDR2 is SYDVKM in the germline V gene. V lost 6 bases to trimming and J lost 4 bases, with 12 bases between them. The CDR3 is CASSLTQIYGYTF. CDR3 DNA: TGTGCCAGCAGCCTCACTCAAATCTATGGCTACACCTTC.

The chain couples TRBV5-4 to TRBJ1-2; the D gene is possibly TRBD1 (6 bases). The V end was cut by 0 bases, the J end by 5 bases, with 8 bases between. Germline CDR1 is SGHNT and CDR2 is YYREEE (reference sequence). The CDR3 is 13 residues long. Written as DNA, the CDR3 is TGTGCCAGCAGCTTGGACAGGGAATATGGCTACACCTTC. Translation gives CASSLDREYGYTF.

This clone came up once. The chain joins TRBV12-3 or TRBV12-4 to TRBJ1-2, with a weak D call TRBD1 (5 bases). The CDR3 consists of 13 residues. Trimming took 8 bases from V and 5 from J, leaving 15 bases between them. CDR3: CASGMGPRYGYTF. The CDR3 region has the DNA TGTGCCAGCGGAATGGGGCCGCGTTATGGCTACACCTTC.

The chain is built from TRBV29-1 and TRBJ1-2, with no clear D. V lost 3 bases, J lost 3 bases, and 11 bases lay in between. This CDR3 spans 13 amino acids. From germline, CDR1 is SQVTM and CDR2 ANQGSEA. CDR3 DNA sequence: TGCAGCGTTGATTCGAGTACCTACTATGGCTACACCTTC. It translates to CSVDSSTYYGYTF.

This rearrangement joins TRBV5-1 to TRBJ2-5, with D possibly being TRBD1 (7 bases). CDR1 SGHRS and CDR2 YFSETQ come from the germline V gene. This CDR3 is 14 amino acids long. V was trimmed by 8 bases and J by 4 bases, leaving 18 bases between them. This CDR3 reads CASAIGGGVETQYF. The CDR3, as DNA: TGCGCCAGTGCTATAGGGGGCGGGGTAGAGACCCAGTACTTC.

The CDR3 nucleotides read TGTGCCAGCAGCCAAGATAAGCATCGAGTAGCTTTCTTT. This sequence encodes CASSQDKHRVAFF. The chain couples TRBV3-1 (or the pseudogene TRBV3-2) to TRBJ1-1; D gene unclear. Germline values: CDR1 LGHDT, CDR2 YNNKEL (reference sequence). V shed 0 bases and J shed 10 bases, with 12 bases lying between them. The CDR3 sequence is 13 residues long.

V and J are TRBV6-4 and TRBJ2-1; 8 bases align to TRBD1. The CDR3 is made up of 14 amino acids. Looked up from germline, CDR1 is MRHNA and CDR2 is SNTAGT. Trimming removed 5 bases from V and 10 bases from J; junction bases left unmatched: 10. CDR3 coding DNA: TGTGCCAGCAGTTCAGGGACAGGAATCGGGGAGCAGTTCTTC. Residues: CASSSGTGIGEQFF.

The chain's CDR3 is CSAGLAGNEQYF. CDR3 nucleotides: TGCAGCGCCGGACTAGCAGGCAACGAGCAGTACTTC. The J gene is TRBJ2-7, the V gene TRBV29-1; 8 bases map to TRBD2. The CDR3 runs 12 residues. V lost 7 bases and J lost 5; bases outside the gene matches: 7. Germline lookup yields CDR1 SQVTM and CDR2 ANQGSEA.

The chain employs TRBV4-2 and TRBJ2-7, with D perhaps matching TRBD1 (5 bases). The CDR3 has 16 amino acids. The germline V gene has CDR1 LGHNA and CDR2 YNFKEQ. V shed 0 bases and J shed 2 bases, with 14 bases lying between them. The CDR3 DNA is TGTGCCAGCAGCCAAGACCGACAGCTAGGGACCTACGAGCAGTACTTC. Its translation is CASSQDRQLGTYEQYF.

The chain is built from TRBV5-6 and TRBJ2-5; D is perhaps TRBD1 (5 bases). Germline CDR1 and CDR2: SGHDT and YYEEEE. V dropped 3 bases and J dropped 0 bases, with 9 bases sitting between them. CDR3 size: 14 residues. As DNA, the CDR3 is TGTGCCAGCAGCTGGGGCAGCGACCAAGAGACCCAGTACTTC. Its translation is CASSWGSDQETQYF.

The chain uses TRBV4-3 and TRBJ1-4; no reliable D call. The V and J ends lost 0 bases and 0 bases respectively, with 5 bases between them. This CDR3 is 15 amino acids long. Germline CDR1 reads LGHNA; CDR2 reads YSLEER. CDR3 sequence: CASSQDSSTNEKLFF. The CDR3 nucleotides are TGCGCCAGCAGCCAAGACAGTTCAACTAATGAAAAACTGTTTTTT.

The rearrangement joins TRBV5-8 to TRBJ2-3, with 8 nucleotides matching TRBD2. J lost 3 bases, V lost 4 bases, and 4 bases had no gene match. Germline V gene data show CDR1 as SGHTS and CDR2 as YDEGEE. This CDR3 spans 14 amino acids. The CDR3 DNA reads TGTGCCAGCAGCAAAGGACTAGCAACAGATACGCAGTATTTT. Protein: CASSKGLATDTQYF.

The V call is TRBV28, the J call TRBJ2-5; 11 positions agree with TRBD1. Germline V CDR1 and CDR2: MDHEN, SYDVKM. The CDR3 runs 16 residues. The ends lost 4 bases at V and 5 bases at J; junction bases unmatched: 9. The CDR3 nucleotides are TGTGCCAGCAGTTCCTCGGGACAGGGGGTTCCGGAGACCCAGTACTTC. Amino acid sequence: CASSSSGQGVPETQYF.

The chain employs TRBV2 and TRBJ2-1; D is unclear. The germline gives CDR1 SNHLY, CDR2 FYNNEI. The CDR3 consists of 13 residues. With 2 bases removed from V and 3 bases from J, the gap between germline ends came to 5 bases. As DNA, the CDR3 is TGTGCCAGCAGTGAAATCTACTACAATGAGCAGTTCTTC. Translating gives CASSEIYYNEQFF. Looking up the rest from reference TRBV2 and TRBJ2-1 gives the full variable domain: EPEVTQTPSHQVTQMGQEVILRCVPISNHLYFYWYRQILGQKVEFLVSFYNNEISEKSEIFDDQFSVERPDGSNFTLKIRSTKLEDSAMYFCASSEIYYNEQFFGPGTRLTVL.